These T cell receptor beta chains were read from a single sample in a study of cytomegalovirus exposure and HLA in healthy donors. The repertoire was sequenced with immunoSEQ multiplex PCR; TCRdb's copy has only in-frame clones and lacks some. The sample yields around 120,000 clones, 79% seen once. Sequenced sample: PBMCs. These receptors all stem from a man aged 25-45 years in good health and CMV-seropositive. Each CDR3 is given with its conserved first and last residue. A D gene is named only where the DNA matches it firmly. Clone size, where shown, is once, few, many, or a class for clones that have expanded.

V: TRBV2
size: .
J: TRBJ2-7
D: .
CDR3: CASSEMGLGYEQYF
DNA: TGTGCCAGCAGTGAGATGGGGCTCGGTTACGAGCAGTACTTC

V: TRBV5-1
size: once
J: TRBJ1-1
D: TRBD1
CDR3: CASSLAGGYTEAFF
DNA: TGCGCCAGCAGCTTGGCAGGGGGCTACACTGAAGCTTTCTTT

V: TRBV28
size: .
J: TRBJ2-7
D: TRBD2
CDR3: CATGTGGGYLEQYF
DNA: TGTGCCACCGGAACGGGAGGGGGGTACCTCGAGCAGTACTTC

V: TRBV6-5
size: .
J: TRBJ2-5
D: .
CDR3: CAGKYRDGETQYF
DNA: TGTGCCGGAAAATACAGGGACGGGGAGACCCAGTACTTC

V: TRBV6-4
size: .
J: TRBJ2-3
D: .
CDR3: CASSRGNLSTDTQYF
DNA: TGTGCCAGCAGTCGGGGGAACCTTAGCACAGATACGCAGTATTTT

V: TRBV28
size: .
J: TRBJ2-7
D: .
CDR3: CASSGGSQSYEQYF
DNA: TGTGCCAGCAGTGGCGGTAGTCAGTCCTACGAGCAGTACTTC

V: TRBV9
size: .
J: TRBJ1-4
D: TRBD1
CDR3: CASSVVKRQGGDEKLFF
DNA: TGTGCCAGCAGCGTAGTAAAACGACAGGGGGGCGATGAAAAACTGTTTTTT

V: TRBV4-3
size: .
J: TRBJ1-4
D: .
CDR3: CASSQDAWANEKLFF
DNA: TGCGCCAGCAGCCAAGATGCGTGGGCAAATGAAAAACTGTTTTTT

V: TRBV7-2
size: .
J: TRBJ2-3
D: TRBD2
CDR3: CASSFAGGGDTQYF
DNA: TGTGCCAGCAGCTTTGCGGGGGGGGGCGATACGCAGTATTTT

V: TRBV5-1
size: .
J: TRBJ2-3
D: .
CDR3: CASSLVGESTDTQYF
DNA: TGCGCCAGCAGCTTGGTAGGGGAAAGCACAGATACGCAGTATTTT

V: TRBV10-3
size: .
J: TRBJ2-3
D: TRBD2
CDR3: CAISDPSGLAGNTDTQYF
DNA: TGTGCCATCAGTGACCCCTCGGGACTAGCGGGGAACACAGATACGCAGTATTTT

V: TRBV10-1
size: .
J: TRBJ1-1
D: .
CDR3: CASNRNGTEAFF
DNA: TGCGCCAGCAATCGAAACGGCACTGAAGCTTTCTTT

V: TRBV2
size: .
J: TRBJ2-3
D: TRBD2
CDR3: CASSANLADYTDTQYF
DNA: TGTGCCAGCAGTGCCAACCTAGCGGACTACACAGATACGCAGTATTTT

V: TRBV9
size: .
J: TRBJ2-3
D: .
CDR3: CASSVEQGSTDTQYF
DNA: TGTGCCAGCAGCGTAGAACAGGGATCCACAGATACGCAGTATTTT

V: TRBV7-8
size: once
J: TRBJ1-2
D: TRBD1
CDR3: CASSSSQGANYGYTF
DNA: TGTGCCAGCAGCTCCAGCCAGGGGGCTAACTATGGCTACACCTTC

V: TRBV7-8
size: .
J: TRBJ1-3
D: .
CDR3: CASSFEEISGNTIYF
DNA: TGTGCCAGCAGCTTTGAGGAGATCTCTGGAAACACCATATATTTT